The clone carrying this T cell receptor (beta chain) was seen repeatedly, ten times or more. Its antigen is not identified. This sample was included in a study of regulatory T cells in long-lasting Graves disease. Study-level background: Antithyroid drugs had been taken by newly diagnosed Graves' patients for under 3 months. The study's findings and limits: Repertoires from persistent disease leaned toward TRBV28, TRBJ1-2 and TRBJ2-5.

This CDR3 is 14 amino acids long. The trim removed 6 bases at V and 6 bases at J, leaving 11 bases unmatched. Germline-derived CDR1 and CDR2 are DFQATT and SNEGSKA (reference sequence). To make TCR beta libraries, researchers used iRepertoire HTBI primers and Arm-PCR of CDR3 regions. One entry per CDR3 protein, called by TCRdb with MiXCR from the multiplex PCR reads. This table holds around 460,000 distinct CDR3 sequences, 14% found once. Time point defined: newly diagnosed GD, antithyroid drugs for less than 3 months. The TCR library was made from RNA extracted from PBMCs. A further study also used this sample, focusing on T cells in Graves' hyperthyroidism and ophthalmopathy. This second report adds: The model identified upcoming ophthalmopathy a median roughly 6 months ahead of onset.

The sequencing here drew on peripheral blood mononuclear cells (PBMCs), taken at new diagnosis, from a patient treated with antithyroid drugs. The sequence derives from a woman between 45 and 65 years old with Graves disease. This chain links TRBV20-1 with TRBJ2-1; 7 bases map to TRBD2. The CDR3 coding sequence is TGCAGTGCCCCGATGTCACTAGCGTCCAATGAGCAGTTCTTC. It encodes CSAPMSLASNEQFF.